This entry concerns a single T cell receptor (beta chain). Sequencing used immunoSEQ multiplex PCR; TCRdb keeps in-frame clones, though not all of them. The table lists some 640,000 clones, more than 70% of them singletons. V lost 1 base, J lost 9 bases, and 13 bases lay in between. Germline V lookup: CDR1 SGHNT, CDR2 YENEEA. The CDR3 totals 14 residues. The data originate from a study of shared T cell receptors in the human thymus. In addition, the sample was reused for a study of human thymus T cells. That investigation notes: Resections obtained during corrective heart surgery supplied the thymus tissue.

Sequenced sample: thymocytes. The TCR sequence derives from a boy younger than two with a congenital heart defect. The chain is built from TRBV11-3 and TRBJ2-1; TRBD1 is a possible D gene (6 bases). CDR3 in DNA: TGTGCCAGCAGCTTAGGCCTCAGGGGCGGTGAGCAGTTCTTC. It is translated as CASSLGLRGGEQFF. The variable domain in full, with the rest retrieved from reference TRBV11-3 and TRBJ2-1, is EAGVVQSPRYKIIEKKQPVAFWCNPISGHNTLYWYLQNLGQGPELLIRYENEEAVDDSQLPKDRFSAERLKGVDSTLKIQPAELGDSAVYLCASSLGLRGGEQFFGPGTRLTVL.